This T cell receptor beta chain appears in the sequencing data of a study of T cell responses to AZD1222 COVID-19 vaccine. The assay was immunoSEQ multiplex PCR, and TCRdb's table has in-frame clones only and misses some. Found here are about 130,000 clones, 92% of them singletons; the top ten hold roughly 2%. CDR1 and CDR2 from the germline V gene are ENHRY and SYGVKD. J lost 7 bases, V lost 6 bases, and 8 bases had no gene match. The CDR3 is 15 residues long. The sequence derives from an adult in good health. The source was peripheral blood, collected on day 0 of AZD1222 vaccination. The chain recombines TRBV10-3 with TRBJ2-1; the match to TRBD1 covers 11 bases. The CDR3 reads CAIRSGTGGMNEQFF. The CDR3 DNA follows: TGTGCCATCAGGTCCGGGACAGGGGGTATGAATGAGCAGTTCTTC.